This T cell receptor beta chain appears in the sequencing data of a study of beta chain features in type 1 diabetes. The isolated RNA, all of it, was reverse transcribed, so expressed TCRB transcripts were what got sequenced. The data were produced by immunoSEQ multiplex PCR, yet TCRdb's version contains in-frame clones alone and is incomplete. This repertoire shows some 270,000 clones, less than 15% found once; its top ten account for more than 0.02%. The CDR3 length is 14 residues. Germline CDR1 is SGDLS and CDR2 is YYNGEE. With 4 bases clipped from V and 7 bases from J, the junction kept 7 bases outside the gene matches.

This TCR was sampled from a woman in her 40s in good health. V usage is TRBV9 and J usage is TRBJ2-1; 8 nucleotides match TRBD2. The sample consisted of naive CD4+ T cells from blood. The CDR3 nucleotides are TGTGCCAGCAGCATCGGGGGGGCCGGTAATGAGCAGTTCTTC. Residues: CASSIGGAGNEQFF.